The clone carrying this T cell receptor beta chain appeared many times. J gave up 4 bases and V 0 bases, and 1 base lay outside the gene matches. CDR3 length: 15 residues. The germline gives CDR1 SEHNR, CDR2 FQNEAQ (reference sequence). The entry originates in a study of T cells after yellow fever vaccination. Across the whole study: Preparing low-cell-number fractions relied on SMART-Seq v4 Ultra Low Input. Study-level results: Day 0 sorted memory subsets lacked detectable levels of almost all vaccine-responding clonotypes.

TCRdb analysed the 5' RACE reads with MiXCR anew, one entry per CDR3 protein. In the table there are tens of thousands of distinct CDR3 sequences, around 3.3% of which are singletons. This material consisted of PBMCs, either bulk or a sorted T-cell subset (CD4+, CD8+, memory, or dextramer-sorted; not recorded which), taken approximately 40 days after the first yellow fever vaccination. The chain links TRBV7-9 to TRBJ2-1; the match to TRBD2 covers 9 bases. The TCR sequence derives from a man aged 18 to 35 who received the YFV17D yellow fever vaccine. The DNA of the CDR3 is TGTGCCAGCAGCTTAGCGGCGGGGGGGTACAATGAGCAGTTCTTC. This gives the protein CASSLAAGGYNEQFF. The full variable domain, in which reference TRBV7-9 and TRBJ2-1 provide the parts outside the CDR3, is DTGVSQNPRHKITKRGQNVTFRCDPISEHNRLYWYRQTLGQGPEFLTYFQNEAQLEKSRLLSDRFSAERPKGSFSTLEIQRTEQGDSAMYLCASSLAAGGYNEQFFGPGTRLTVL.